Listed below are T cell receptor beta chains from one sample, sequenced in a study of T cell repertoires in cytomegalovirus infection. TCRdb redid the calling of the reads with MiXCR, one entry per CDR3 protein. In the table there are approximately 1,000,000 distinct CDR3 sequences, roughly a third of which are singletons. Antigens of these TCRs are unknown. Specimen: cultured CD8+ T cells from PBMCs, collected from culture after CMV antigen stimulation. The origin of the receptors is a human donor in good health (CMV status not recorded). Some clones in this sample may be carry-over from other donors' samples. Each CDR3 is given with its conserved first and last residue. The D gene is left open where the match is weak. Clone size appears in some rows only: once, few, many, or a class for an expanded clone.

d_gene: -; j_gene: TRBJ2-5; abundance: few; v_gene: TRBV4-2; CDR3nt: TGTGCCAGCAGCCAAGGGGCGGGCTTAAGGCCGGAGACCCAGTACTTC; CDR3aa: CASSQGAGLRPETQYF
d_gene: -; j_gene: TRBJ1-1; abundance: -; v_gene: TRBV28; CDR3nt: TGTGCCAGCAGTCCGAGGGTAGGGGCCGTATCTGAAGCTTTCTTT; CDR3aa: CASSPRVGAVSEAFF
d_gene: -; j_gene: TRBJ2-2; abundance: -; v_gene: TRBV7-9; CDR3nt: TGTGCCAGCATGGGGGGCGTGACCGGGGAGCTGTTTTTT; CDR3aa: CASMGGVTGELFF
d_gene: -; j_gene: TRBJ2-7; abundance: few; v_gene: TRBV4-1; CDR3nt: TGCGCCAGCAGCCGACAGGCTGACTACGAGCAGTACTTC; CDR3aa: CASSRQADYEQYF
d_gene: -; j_gene: TRBJ1-3; abundance: -; v_gene: TRBV2; CDR3nt: TGTGCCAGCAGTGACAGGTTCGGAAACACCATATATTTT; CDR3aa: CASSDRFGNTIYF
d_gene: TRBD1; j_gene: TRBJ1-1; abundance: -; v_gene: TRBV5-1; CDR3nt: TGCGCCAGCGCGTACAGGGGGCAGGGCACTGAAGCTTTCTTT; CDR3aa: CASAYRGQGTEAFF
d_gene: -; j_gene: TRBJ1-4; abundance: -; v_gene: TRBV28; CDR3nt: TGTGCCAGCAGTTTCCTCACAGGGCAAACTAATGAAAAACTGTTTTTT; CDR3aa: CASSFLTGQTNEKLFF
d_gene: -; j_gene: TRBJ2-7; abundance: -; v_gene: TRBV10-3; CDR3nt: TGTGCCACTCAGTTAGGGCTTTACTACGAGCAGTACTTC; CDR3aa: CATQLGLYYEQYF
d_gene: TRBD2; j_gene: TRBJ2-7; abundance: -; v_gene: TRBV4-1; CDR3nt: TGCGCCAGCAGCCATACGACTAGCGGCGGCTTAGAGCAGTACTTC; CDR3aa: CASSHTTSGGLEQYF
d_gene: -; j_gene: TRBJ1-2; abundance: few; v_gene: TRBV11-1; CDR3nt: TGTGCCAGCAGCTTACCGACGAACTATGGCTACACCTTC; CDR3aa: CASSLPTNYGYTF
d_gene: -; j_gene: TRBJ2-1; abundance: -; v_gene: TRBV6-1; CDR3nt: TGTGCCAGCCCTCTGCCGGGGGGCTCTTACAATGAGCAGTTCTTC; CDR3aa: CASPLPGGSYNEQFF
d_gene: TRBD1; j_gene: TRBJ1-2; abundance: few; v_gene: TRBV12-3/TRBV12-4; CDR3nt: TGTGCCAGCAGTTTCACGGGACAGGGGGCGTCTGGCTACACCTTC; CDR3aa: CASSFTGQGASGYTF
d_gene: -; j_gene: TRBJ1-2; abundance: once; v_gene: TRBV27; CDR3nt: TGTGCCAGCAGTTTACGTTCGGGGCCGACTAACTATGGCTACACCTTC; CDR3aa: CASSLRSGPTNYGYTF
d_gene: -; j_gene: TRBJ2-4; abundance: -; v_gene: TRBV9; CDR3nt: TGTGCCAGCAGCGGGGGGGCAATGAACATTCAGTACTTC; CDR3aa: CASSGGAMNIQYF
d_gene: -; j_gene: TRBJ1-2; abundance: -; v_gene: TRBV7-6; CDR3nt: TGTGCCAGCAGCCCCCCCGGACATGGCTACACCTTC; CDR3aa: CASSPPGHGYTF
d_gene: -; j_gene: TRBJ2-2; abundance: -; v_gene: TRBV5-6; CDR3nt: TGTGCCAGCAGCTTTGTAGGGGTTGGAGGGGAGCTGTTTTTT; CDR3aa: CASSFVGVGGELFF
d_gene: -; j_gene: TRBJ1-1; abundance: many; v_gene: TRBV7-2; CDR3nt: TGTGCCAGCAGCTCGAAAAGCAGGGAGAACACTGAAGCTTTCTTT; CDR3aa: CASSSKSRENTEAFF
d_gene: -; j_gene: TRBJ2-6; abundance: -; v_gene: TRBV7-3; CDR3nt: TGTGCCAGCAGCTTAGGGGGTGGTGGGGCCAACGTCCTGACTTTC; CDR3aa: CASSLGGGGANVLTF
d_gene: -; j_gene: TRBJ1-1; abundance: few; v_gene: TRBV10-3; CDR3nt: TGTGCCATCAGTGGTCAGTGGGTGGGGGATGGCACTGAAGCTTTCTTT; CDR3aa: CAISGQWVGDGTEAFF
d_gene: -; j_gene: TRBJ2-5; abundance: -; v_gene: TRBV6-6; CDR3nt: TGTGCCAGCAGATACTCCCCTAGCGAGGTGCCTGGGACCCAGTACTTC; CDR3aa: CASRYSPSEVPGTQYF
d_gene: -; j_gene: TRBJ2-3; abundance: -; v_gene: TRBV19; CDR3nt: TGTGCCAGTAGTATAGCCCAGCGACGCACAGATACGCAGTATTTT; CDR3aa: CASSIAQRRTDTQYF
d_gene: -; j_gene: TRBJ1-5; abundance: few; v_gene: TRBV6-1; CDR3nt: TGTGCCAGCACTCTGGGAGGCGAACTTAATCAGCCCCAGCATTTT; CDR3aa: CASTLGGELNQPQHF
d_gene: -; j_gene: TRBJ2-1; abundance: once; v_gene: TRBV7-9; CDR3nt: TGTGCCAGCAGCAGGATCACGGTCAATGAGCAGTTCTTC; CDR3aa: CASSRITVNEQFF
d_gene: TRBD1; j_gene: TRBJ2-1; abundance: few; v_gene: TRBV27; CDR3nt: TGTGCCAGCAGCCCCTGGACAGGTCGGGATGAGCAGTTCTTC; CDR3aa: CASSPWTGRDEQFF
d_gene: -; j_gene: TRBJ2-3; abundance: few; v_gene: TRBV2; CDR3nt: TGTGCCGACGGGGGGGACAGAGATACGCAGTATTTT; CDR3aa: CADGGDRDTQYF
d_gene: -; j_gene: TRBJ1-5; abundance: -; v_gene: TRBV29-1; CDR3nt: TGCAGCGTTGCCGGACCCAATCAGCCCCAGCATTTT; CDR3aa: CSVAGPNQPQHF